This TCR beta chain appears in the sequencing data of a study of shared clonotypes between healthy human individuals. Study as a whole: Three CD4 naive, three CD4 memory, two CD8 naive and one CD8 memory plate were used per donor.

Per sorted-subset replicate PCR, input was around 200 ng DNA, representing around 29,000 T cell genomes. TCRdb's copy holds only in-frame clones and misses some; the assay was immunoSEQ multiplex PCR. The sample gives 550,000 to 750,000 clones, about 95% of which show up once; around 0.097% is in the top ten. Only CD45RO-negative cells positively selected for CCR7 counted as naive CD8 cells, so terminally differentiated effector memory CD45RA+ cells were excluded. Trimming pared 0 bases from V and 6 bases from J, leaving 12 bases between. Germline V lookup: CDR1 LGHNA, CDR2 YNFKEQ. This CDR3 has 15 residues.

This rearrangement joins TRBV4-2 to TRBJ2-1; tentatively, D is TRBD2 (5 bases). The sample was naive CD8+ T cells sorted from blood. The sequence came from a woman between 25 and 40 years old in good health. The CDR3 reads CASSQEGLAGNEQFF. In nucleotides, the CDR3 is TGTGCCAGCAGCCAAGAAGGGCTAGCTGGCAATGAGCAGTTCTTC.